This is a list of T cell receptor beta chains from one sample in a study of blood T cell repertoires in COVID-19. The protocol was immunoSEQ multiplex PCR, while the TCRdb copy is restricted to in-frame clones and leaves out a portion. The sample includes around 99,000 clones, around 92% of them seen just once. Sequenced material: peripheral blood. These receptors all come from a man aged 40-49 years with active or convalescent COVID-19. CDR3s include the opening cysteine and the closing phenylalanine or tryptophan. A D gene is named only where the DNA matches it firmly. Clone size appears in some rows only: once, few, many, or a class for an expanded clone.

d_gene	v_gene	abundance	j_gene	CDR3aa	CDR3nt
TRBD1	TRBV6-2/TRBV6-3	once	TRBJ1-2	CASSYEPGQTNYGYTF	TGTGCCAGCAGTTACGAGCCGGGACAGACTAACTATGGCTACACCTTC
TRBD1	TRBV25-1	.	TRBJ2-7	CASETGGGQGAGQYF	TGTGCCAGCGAAACGGGAGGGGGACAGGGGGCTGGGCAGTACTTC
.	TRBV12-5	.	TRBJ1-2	CASGSTGRGYGYTF	TGTGCTAGTGGTTCGACAGGCCGAGGCTATGGCTACACCTTC
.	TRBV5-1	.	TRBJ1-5	CASSLAGGGSQPQHF	TGCGCCAGCAGCTTGGCCGGGGGGGGCAGTCAGCCCCAGCATTTT
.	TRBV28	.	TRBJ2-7	CASSRPGGYEQYF	TGTGCCAGCAGTCGCCCCGGAGGGTACGAGCAGTACTTC
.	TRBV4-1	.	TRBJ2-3	CASSAESADTQYF	TGCGCCAGCAGCGCCGAGAGCGCAGATACGCAGTATTTT
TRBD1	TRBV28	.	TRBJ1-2	CASAPGDRSYGYTF	TGTGCCAGCGCCCCCGGGGACAGATCCTATGGCTACACCTTC
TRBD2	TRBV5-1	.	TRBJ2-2	CASSLGAGGATGELFF	TGCGCCAGCAGCCTCGGCGCGGGGGGGGCCACCGGGGAGCTGTTTTTT
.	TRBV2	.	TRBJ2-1	CASSADTAKQFF	TGTGCCAGCAGTGCGGATACAGCTAAGCAGTTCTTC
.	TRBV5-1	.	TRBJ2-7	CASSLGLFGEQYF	TGCGCCAGCAGCTTGGGACTTTTTGGGGAGCAGTACTTC
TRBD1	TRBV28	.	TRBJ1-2	CASSQPGQGRGYTF	TGTGCCAGCAGCCAACCCGGACAGGGACGTGGCTACACCTTC
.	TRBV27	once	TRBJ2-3	CASRLGGYSTDTQYF	TGTGCCAGCAGGCTGGGCGGGTACAGCACAGATACGCAGTATTTT
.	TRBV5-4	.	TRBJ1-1	CASSWGAMNTEAFF	TGTGCCAGCAGCTGGGGCGCCATGAACACTGAAGCTTTCTTT
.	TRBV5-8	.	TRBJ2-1	CASSNRDGGYNEQFF	TGTGCCAGCAGCAACCGGGACGGGGGATACAATGAGCAGTTCTTC
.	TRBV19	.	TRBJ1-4	CASKDYTNEKLFF	TGTGCCAGTAAGGACTATACTAATGAAAAACTGTTTTTT
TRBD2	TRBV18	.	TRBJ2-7	CASSPGTRYEQYF	TGTGCCAGCTCACCCGGGACTAGATACGAGCAGTACTTC
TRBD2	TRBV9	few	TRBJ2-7	CASSGGNTYEQYF	TGTGCCAGCTCGGGGGGGAACACCTACGAGCAGTACTTC
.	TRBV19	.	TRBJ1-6	CASSLPDGNSPLHF	TGTGCCAGTAGTCTCCCCGACGGGAATTCACCCCTCCACTTT
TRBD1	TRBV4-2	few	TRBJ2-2	CASSRQGQSNTGELFF	TGTGCCAGCAGCCGACAGGGACAGTCGAACACCGGGGAGCTGTTTTTT
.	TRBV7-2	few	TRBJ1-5	CASSFTADQPQHF	TGTGCCAGCAGCTTTACAGCGGATCAGCCCCAGCATTTT
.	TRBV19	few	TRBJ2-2	CASNQNTGELFF	TGTGCCAGTAATCAGAACACCGGGGAGCTGTTTTTT
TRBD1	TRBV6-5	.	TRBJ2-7	CASSLDRASYEQYF	TGTGCCAGCAGTCTCGACAGGGCCTCCTACGAGCAGTACTTC
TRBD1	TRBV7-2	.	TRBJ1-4	CASSLGRADRGSKLFF	TGTGCCAGCAGCTTAGGGCGGGCGGACAGGGGTTCAAAACTGTTTTTT
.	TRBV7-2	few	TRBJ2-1	CASSLAGSSYNEQFF	TGTGCCAGCAGCTTAGCCGGGAGCTCCTACAATGAGCAGTTCTTC
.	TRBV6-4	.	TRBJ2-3	CASSRTLLTDTQYF	TGTGCCAGCAGCCGGACTCTGCTCACAGATACGCAGTATTTT
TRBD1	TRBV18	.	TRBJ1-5	CASSPPDRDSQHF	TGTGCCAGCTCACCACCGGACAGGGATTCCCAGCATTTT
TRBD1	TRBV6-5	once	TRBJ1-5	CASSAGTEYQPQHF	TGTGCCAGCAGCGCCGGGACAGAATATCAGCCCCAGCATTTT
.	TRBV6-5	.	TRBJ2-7	CASSRGLVHEQYF	TGTGCCAGCAGTAGAGGGCTCGTCCACGAGCAGTACTTC
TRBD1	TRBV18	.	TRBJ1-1	CASSWDRDTEAFF	TGTGCCAGCTCCTGGGACAGGGACACTGAAGCTTTCTTT
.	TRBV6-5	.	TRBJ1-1	CASRGFTEAFF	TGTGCCAGCAGGGGCTTCACTGAAGCTTTCTTT
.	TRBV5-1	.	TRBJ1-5	CASSLEGPYQPQHF	TGCGCCAGCAGCTTGGAGGGGCCGTATCAGCCCCAGCATTTT
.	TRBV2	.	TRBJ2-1	CASSALAFVSYNEQFF	TGTGCCAGCAGTGCCTTAGCGTTTGTCTCCTACAATGAGCAGTTCTTC
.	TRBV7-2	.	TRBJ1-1	CASSLEYGVRRNTEAFF	TGTGCCAGCAGCTTAGAGTACGGGGTCAGGAGGAACACTGAAGCTTTCTTT
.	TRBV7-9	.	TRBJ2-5	CASILDTSSMETQYF	TGTGCCAGCATCCTGGACACGAGCTCTATGGAGACCCAGTACTTC
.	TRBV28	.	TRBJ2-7	CASSLPGSLVYEQYF	TGTGCCAGCAGTTTACCGGGAAGCTTAGTCTACGAGCAGTACTTC
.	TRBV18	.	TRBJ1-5	CASSEVGNQPQHF	TGTGCCAGCTCAGAGGTCGGCAATCAGCCCCAGCATTTT
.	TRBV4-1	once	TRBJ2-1	CASSLTPGGGYYNEQFF	TGCGCCAGCAGCCTAACCCCGGGTGGCGGATACTACAATGAGCAGTTCTTC
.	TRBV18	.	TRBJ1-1	CASSPYQGSTEAFF	TGTGCCAGCTCACCATACCAGGGGAGCACTGAAGCTTTCTTT
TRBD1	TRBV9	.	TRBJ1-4	CASSLQGAPNEKLFF	TGTGCCAGCAGCTTACAGGGGGCCCCTAATGAAAAACTGTTTTTT